Listed below are T cell receptor beta chains from one sample, sequenced in a study of patients and donors after allogeneic stem cell transplantation. In TCRdb, the RT-PCR reads were re-called with MiXCR into one record per CDR3 protein. Of about 150,000 distinct CDR3 sequences listed, approximately 37% are singletons. Sequenced: blood, either unsorted or a sorted T cell fraction (not recorded which). These receptors all come from a human donor who was either an allogeneic HSCT recipient or a stem cell or donor lymphocyte infusion donor (not recorded which). It is not recorded whose cells these are; they may come from a transplant donor. CDR3s include the opening cysteine and the closing phenylalanine or tryptophan. The D gene is left open where the match is weak. Size values are once, few and many counts, or a class for expanded clones, and some rows have none.

j_call: TRBJ1-1
d_call: -
v_call: TRBV10-3
clone_size: -
cdr3_nt: TGTGCCATCAGCCAGGGGCGTACTGAAGCTTTCTTT
cdr3_aa: CAISQGRTEAFF

j_call: TRBJ1-5
d_call: -
v_call: TRBV7-2
clone_size: few
cdr3_nt: TGTGCCAGCAGCCCCCTGCGGGCGGGCAATCAGCCCCAGCATTTT
cdr3_aa: CASSPLRAGNQPQHF

j_call: TRBJ1-1
d_call: TRBD1
v_call: TRBV28
clone_size: -
cdr3_nt: TGTGCCAGCAGTAAGACAGGGGAAAACGAAGCTTTCTTT
cdr3_aa: CASSKTGENEAFF

j_call: TRBJ2-2
d_call: -
v_call: TRBV9
clone_size: -
cdr3_nt: TGTGCCAGCAGCGTAGTTGGGAGAGGGCCGTTAAACACCGGGGAGCTGTTTTTT
cdr3_aa: CASSVVGRGPLNTGELFF

j_call: TRBJ2-5
d_call: TRBD2
v_call: TRBV3-1
clone_size: few
cdr3_nt: TGTGCCAGCAGCCAGAGCGGGGGGGGAGAGACCCAGTACTTC
cdr3_aa: CASSQSGGGETQYF

j_call: TRBJ1-4
d_call: TRBD1
v_call: TRBV5-6
clone_size: few
cdr3_nt: TGTGCCAGCAGCCCCGGACAGGGAAGCTCAACTAATGAAAAACTGTTTTTT
cdr3_aa: CASSPGQGSSTNEKLFF

j_call: TRBJ1-6
d_call: -
v_call: TRBV20-1
clone_size: -
cdr3_nt: TGCAGTGCCCTTCCGGGATTCGGATCACCCCTCCACTTT
cdr3_aa: CSALPGFGSPLHF

j_call: TRBJ2-7
d_call: -
v_call: TRBV5-1
clone_size: -
cdr3_nt: TGCGCCAGCAGCTTGGGTGTAGGGACACACTACGAGCAGTACTTC
cdr3_aa: CASSLGVGTHYEQYF

j_call: TRBJ2-5
d_call: TRBD2
v_call: TRBV6-2/TRBV6-3
clone_size: -
cdr3_nt: TGTGCCAGCAGGACCCAGCGGGGGGCCGCAGAGACCCAGTACTTC
cdr3_aa: CASRTQRGAAETQYF

j_call: TRBJ1-1
d_call: -
v_call: TRBV27
clone_size: -
cdr3_nt: TGTGCCAGCAGTTTGGCAGGGGCAACTGAAGCTTTCTTT
cdr3_aa: CASSLAGATEAFF

j_call: TRBJ1-5
d_call: -
v_call: TRBV20-1
clone_size: few
cdr3_nt: TGCAGTGCTAGCGCGGCTCAGCCCCAGCATTTT
cdr3_aa: CSASAAQPQHF